This TCR beta chain was obtained from a study of tumor-infiltrating lymphocytes in primary liver carcinoma. Study background: Male and female patients aged 30 to 69 years made up the cohort. Maximum tumor diameters ranged from roughly 4.2 to 11 cm, stage T1-T3 N0M0. Overall study results and limits: Researchers did not compare CD4+ and CD8+ repertoires, as samples were bulk unsorted.

They got blood RNA out of unsorted whole blood and also pulled out germline DNA. The CDR3 has 13 amino acids. Germline CDR1 is SGHAT and CDR2 is FQNNGV. V was clipped by 4 bases and J by 8 bases, with 14 bases between them. On this clonotype: Its antigen is as yet unknown.

Starting material of roughly 0.45 ug total RNA yielded TCR beta cDNA via a constant-region primer. The TCR beta library was amplified through three nested multiplex PCR rounds in a modified ARM-PCR procedure. Each of the first two PCR rounds ran about 9 cycles with TRBV1-TRBV30 forward and C-beta reverse primers. MiXCR, applied by TCRdb to the multiplex PCR reads, yields one record per CDR3 protein. The sample shows some 180,000 distinct CDR3 sequences, about 60% of them seen only once. Sequencing used peripheral blood. The TCR originated in a man aged 35 to 55 with primary liver carcinoma and hepatitis B virus infection. V usage is TRBV11-2 and J usage is TRBJ1-1, with a possible D match to TRBD1 (5 bases). The CDR3: CASSSRGAAEAFF. CDR3 in DNA: TGTGCCAGCAGCTCCCGGGGCGCGGCCGAAGCTTTCTTT.